This TCR beta chain was sequenced for a study of shared clonotypes between healthy human individuals. Study background: Three plates were used per donor for CD4 naive, three for CD4 memory, two for CD8 naive and one for CD8 memory.

Splitting the CD4+ cells yielded a CD45RA+ naive subset and a CD45RA-negative memory subset. The CDR3 spans 10 residues. Germline CDR1 SQVTM, CDR2 ANQGSEA. Replicate sorted-subset PCRs were loaded with 150 to 250 ng DNA, roughly 33,000 T cell genomes. Only in-frame clones appear in the TCRdb table, and some are missing; sequencing was by immunoSEQ multiplex PCR. The sample yields about 990,000 clones, about 84% seen once. This chain connects TRBV29-1 to TRBJ2-5; D not resolved. The J call may be incorrect, as the DNA end agrees better with TRBJ2-7. The clonotype originates from a man aged 18 to 29 in good health. Some clones in this sample may be carry-over from other donors' samples. Sequencing was performed on memory CD4+ T cells from PBMCs. This sample's subset: CD45RA-negative fraction. In nucleotides, the CDR3 is TGCAGCGTTGGTGACGGCGAGCAGTACTTC. As protein: CSVGDGEQYF.